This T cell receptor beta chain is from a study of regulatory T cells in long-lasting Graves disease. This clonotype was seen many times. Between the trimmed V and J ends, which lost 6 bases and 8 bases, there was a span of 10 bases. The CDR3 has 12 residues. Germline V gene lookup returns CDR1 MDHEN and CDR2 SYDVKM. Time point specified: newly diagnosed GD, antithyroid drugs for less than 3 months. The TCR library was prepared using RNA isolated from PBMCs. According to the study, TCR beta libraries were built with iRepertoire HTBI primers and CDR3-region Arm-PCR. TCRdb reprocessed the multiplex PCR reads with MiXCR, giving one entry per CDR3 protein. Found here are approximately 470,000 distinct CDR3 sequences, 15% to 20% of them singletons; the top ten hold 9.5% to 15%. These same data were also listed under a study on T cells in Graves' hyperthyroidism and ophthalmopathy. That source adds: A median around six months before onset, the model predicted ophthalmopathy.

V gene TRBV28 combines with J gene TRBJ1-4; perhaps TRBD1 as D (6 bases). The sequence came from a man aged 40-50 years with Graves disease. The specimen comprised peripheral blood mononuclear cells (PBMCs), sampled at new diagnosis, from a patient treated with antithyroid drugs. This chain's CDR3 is CASSRGGEKLFF. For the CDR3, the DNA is TGTGCCAGCAGCAGGGGTGGAGAAAAACTGTTTTTT.